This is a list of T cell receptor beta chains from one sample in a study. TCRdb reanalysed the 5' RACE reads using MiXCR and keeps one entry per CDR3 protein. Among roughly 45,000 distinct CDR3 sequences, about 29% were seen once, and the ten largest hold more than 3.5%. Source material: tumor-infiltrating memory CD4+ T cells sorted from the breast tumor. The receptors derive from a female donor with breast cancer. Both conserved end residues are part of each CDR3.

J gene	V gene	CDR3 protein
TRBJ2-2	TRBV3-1	CASSRQGGGELFF
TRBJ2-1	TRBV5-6	CASSSRTLLTAYNEQFF
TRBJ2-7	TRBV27	CASSFVAGSYEQYF
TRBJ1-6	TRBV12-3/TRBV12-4	CASSFNRENSPLHF
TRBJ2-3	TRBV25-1	CASSEGRDTQYF
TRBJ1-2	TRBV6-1	CASIRDSFNYGYTF
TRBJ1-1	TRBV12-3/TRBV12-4	CASSLAQGRSTEAFF
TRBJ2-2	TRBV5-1	CASSLRVSGGRRTGELFF
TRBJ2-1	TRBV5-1	CASSLGEGGLVDEQFF
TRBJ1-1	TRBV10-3	CAIGIGGEAFF
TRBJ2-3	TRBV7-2	CASSSGLDPDTQYF
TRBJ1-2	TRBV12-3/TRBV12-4	CASSFRQASPYGYTF
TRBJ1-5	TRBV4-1	CASSQLRGSNQPQHF
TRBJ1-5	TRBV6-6	CASRLPLGGTGDQPQHF
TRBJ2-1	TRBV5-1	CAGSITSGGLYEQFF
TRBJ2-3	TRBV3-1	CASSQISGSSTDTQYF
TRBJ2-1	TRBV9	CASSQTVSSYNEQFF
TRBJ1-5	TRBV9	CASSGGRGAWEPQHF
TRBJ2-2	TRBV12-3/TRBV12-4	CASNSGGNTGELFF
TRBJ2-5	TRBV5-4	CASSLRVAGETQYF
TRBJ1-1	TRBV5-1	CASSSDGPRTEAFF
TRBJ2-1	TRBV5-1	CASRSQGLAGANEQFF
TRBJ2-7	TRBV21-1	CASSKVGKDSLYEQYF
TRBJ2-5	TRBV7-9	CASSLGGLEETQYF
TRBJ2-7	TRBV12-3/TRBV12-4	CASSLGLSSYEQYF
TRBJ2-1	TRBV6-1	CASRVQGARGEQFF
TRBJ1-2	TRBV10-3	CAISITGVSNYGYTF
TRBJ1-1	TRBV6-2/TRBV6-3	CASSYRTDRIMNTEAFF
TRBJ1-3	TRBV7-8	CASSSQTVPSGNTIYF
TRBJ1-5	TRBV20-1	CSATGTGSNQPQHF
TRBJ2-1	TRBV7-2	CASSFSSGRVRNEQFF
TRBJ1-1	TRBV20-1	CSAGRQLNTEAFF